This TCR beta chain was found in a study of CD8 T cells in Susac syndrome (dated by TCRdb to about 2019). Turning to the overall study: Whether CD8+ T cell activation and differentiation in Susac syndrome was antigen driven was tested using repertoire sequencing.

RNA was extracted with the RNeasy kit and roughly 0.45 to 1 ug was reverse transcribed using random hexamers. The immunoSEQ multiplex PCR assay, covering 54 Vbeta and 13 Jbeta segments, was used to amplify TCR beta CDR3 regions. Bias from PCR amplification was corrected by using a synthetic template baseline for primer optimization and for computational correction. The original pipeline was this. Reads were assigned to V, D and J genes according to IMGT and analyzed in immunoSEQ Analyzer, with only productive sequences retained. To calculate clonality, Shannon entropy was normalized by log2 of the number of productive unique sequences and then subtracted from one. For each patient and control, public and private clones were evaluated among the 100 most prevalent clones. Clones were defined as Susac-specific when absent from the healthy and MS cohorts, from about 1,100 published viral clones and from other ImmuneACCESS disease sequences. TCRdb's own reprocessing of the public reads used fastp at Q25 and MiXCR and kept productive beta chains. Identical CDR3 proteins give one entry, which carries the most common genes and DNA. For this entry, the V and J calls and clone size follow TCRdb and not the study's own pipeline. This sample gives some 220,000 distinct CDR3 sequences in total; 95% of them show up just once. The ten largest clones represent 0.085% to 0.1% of the sample.

Paper-wide results and their limitations: The TCR sequencing and HLA analysis was acknowledged to have included a relatively small number of individuals.

With respect to this clonotype: Its antigen has not been determined. No qualities accompany the bases; no much larger clone lies one base away.

High-throughput TCR beta sequencing profiled peripheral blood CD8+ and CD4+ T cells from healthy donors, Susac syndrome patients and multiple sclerosis patients. The multiple sclerosis controls were treatment-naive patients whose relapsing-remitting disease, either stable or active, fulfilled the revised McDonald criteria. Bulk CD8+ and CD4+ T cells were purified by magnetic negative isolation, while CD8+ TEMRA cells were enriched using FACS. Blood was collected in EDTA tubes and processed within 24 hours, with PBMCs isolated through density gradient centrifugation. PBMCs intended for TCR sequencing were cryopreserved in liquid nitrogen and were subsequently thawed in a 37 degrees C water bath. The sorted or isolated CD4+, CD8+ and CD8+ TEMRA cells had a purity of 90% or higher. This clonotype originated in a human donor with multiple sclerosis. The sequenced sample was CD4+ T cells from PBMCs.

The DNA sequence is as follows: TGTGCCAGCAGCTCAACGTTAGGACAGCTAGGGGATGGCTACACCTTC. It is translated as CASSSTLGQLGDGYTF. This sequence uses TRBV7-9 and TRBJ1-2; the D gene is possibly TRBD1, with 6 bases matching. Between the V and J ends, shortened by 4 bases and 6 bases respectively, the junction contains 21 bases. CDR1 and CDR2 are read off the germline V gene (reference sequence) as SEHNR and FQNEAQ. The CDR3 numbers 16 residues from cysteine through phenylalanine. Only CDR3 DNA is held: 48 bases, read in frame from base 1.